This entry is about one TCR beta chain. Its target antigen remains unknown. Within one base of it there is no much larger clone, and no base qualities were kept. This sample stems from a study of cytomegalovirus exposure and HLA in healthy donors (TCRdb year 2017). Broadly, across the study: An earlier analysis of 587 of the donors reported about 250 Gb of sequence data and 100 million to 140 million unique TCR beta sequences from approximately 180 million T cells. In the later analysis, no new phenotypic data were used to find candidate immune exposures; instead, reliance was placed on TCR beta sequences and their occurrence across donors. The study was designed to test whether signatures of past pathogen exposure could be identified by cataloging public T cell receptors. To decide whether each TCR beta V gene segment behaved as functional or pseudogenic, an earlier analysis of approximately 620 of the donors relied on high-throughput TCR beta sequencing. A later genetic analysis used genome-wide SNP genotypes for 398 of the 666 donors, treating that subset as a discovery cohort. A later analysis re-examined previously published TCR beta repertoires from just over 650 donors and added high-resolution HLA genotyping to investigate patterns of TCR occurrence. The number of typed donors differed by locus: about 629-630 for A, B, C, DRB1 and DQB1; 500 to 550 for DQA1; 606 for DPA1; and some 430 for DPB1. Class I and class II HLA loci were covered by the typing at four-digit resolution. High-throughput TCR immunosequencing, statistical association of individual TCRs with disease status, and machine learning were combined to predict cytomegalovirus infection status. Along with the approximately 700-subject first cohort, a separate validation cohort of over 90 different subjects was used. An early release that covered several hundred HLA-typed donors contained 300 to 350 gigabases of sequencing data and 75 million to 100 million unique TCR sequences. Of the roughly 410 genotyped donors, roughly 76% were placed in the genetic ancestry cluster associated with self-reported Caucasian donors. Every repertoire in the discovery cohort had been generated on one and the same sequencing platform. Roughly 5 DR-DQ haplotypes were handled as single units for association and clustering, since linkage in the cohort was strong. Among around 400 genotyped donors of the cohort, an average of around 240,000 unique TCR beta nucleotide sequences was sequenced per donor, of which approximately 19% were non-productive. Using immunosequencing, the study profiled T cell repertoires from 550 to 750 subjects and related those repertoires to cytomegalovirus serostatus. Alongside the repertoire data, information on donor age, sex, ethnicity and CMV serostatus was compiled.

In total, around 600 healthy bone marrow donors made up the cohort. At the time of sampling, every cohort member was nominally healthy, though immune exposures that went unrecorded were likely present. The donor was CMV seropositive and belonged to the group of 250 to 300 seropositive cohort members. Every donor gave a peripheral blood sample, and the peripheral blood mononuclear cells from that sample were used for TCR beta sequencing. The Qiagen DNeasy Blood Extraction Kit was used to extract genomic DNA from the blood cell samples. The junction shows trimming of 5 bases on V and 5 bases on J, plus 12 bases between the germline ends. Counted from cysteine to phenylalanine, this CDR3 has 13 amino acids. Of the read, only the CDR3 DNA is kept; its 39 bases are in frame from base 1. Based on the germline V gene (reference sequence), the CDR1 and CDR2 sequences are SEHNR and FQNEAQ. The receptor library was made with the immunoSEQ multiplex PCR assay. A mixture of 60 forward primers for TCR Vbeta segments and 13 reverse primers for TCR Jbeta segments was used in the multiplex PCR. Amplification of the CDR3 region of rearranged TCR beta genes was performed with a multiplex PCR assay on genomic DNA. The amplified TCR beta libraries were sequenced on the Illumina HiSeq System as 87-base-pair reads. From the authors' description of their analysis: In a later analysis, around 80 million unique TCR beta chains were counted across the 500 to 850 repertoires, and roughly 11 million of these chains were shared by at least two donors. A nearest-neighbor algorithm error-corrected the raw reads and collapsed the reads into unique sequences, merging closely related sequences to remove PCR and sequencing errors. CDR3 sequences were aligned to IMGT reference sequences to assign V, D and J gene segments. For a sequence to be retained, a match of at least six nucleotides to both a V gene segment and a J gene segment was required. Rearrangements were classified as productive when the CDR3 lacked stop codons and remained in frame with V and J, and all other rearrangements were classified as non-productive. CDR3 was defined according to IMGT convention as the region running from the second conserved V-encoded cysteine to the conserved J-encoded phenylalanine. Sequences without an unambiguous match to a single V gene segment were excluded from the earlier analysis of about 640 of the donors. In an earlier analysis of several hundred of the donors, V segments were called functional above 56.7% productive rearrangements and were called segregating when the between-donor standard deviation exceeded 5%. A statistical classification framework was developed to diagnose cytomegalovirus status using the catalog of TCR beta chain sequences. A later analysis assigned V and J genes by comparing TCR nucleotide sequences with IMGT/GENE-DB human TR gene sequences. A later analysis assigned CDR3 sequences and most-parsimonious VDJ recombination scenarios with the TCRdist pipeline. In a later analysis, every TCR beta chain was defined by the combination of its CDR3 amino acid sequence and its V-gene family, and reads without a unique V-gene family were dropped. A later analysis removed nearly 600 highly shared, low-generation-probability nucleotide sequences to deal with suspected cross-contamination and a sequencing artifact. In a later analysis, a clonal expansion index was calculated for each public chain from normalized within-repertoire ranks of inferred template counts. In a later analysis, generation probabilities were computed with a VDJ recombination model fitted to out-of-frame rearrangements, and the resulting probabilities were checked against IGoR. A later analysis scored TCR-TCR, TCR-HLA and TCR-CMV co-occurrence with hypergeometric tests, applying a repertoire-size bias correction to TCR pairs. A later analysis estimated false discovery rates by permuting HLA or CMV assignments 20 times. In a later analysis, co-occurring TCRs were grouped using DBSCAN, and TCRdist sequence similarity was added for clustering within HLA-allele-positive subsets. For co-occurrence clustering, repertoires with fewer than 30,000 or more than 120,000 public chains were excluded, along with roughly 5 repertoires with anomalous nucleotide sharing. This immuneACCESS table, as held by TCRdb, lists in-frame sequences with V and J called but not all clones. Of the missing ones, under half trace to an unresolved V gene in checked studies; the others have no known cause. V and J calls and clone size are copied from that table; D and trimming were computed from the DNA. In this sample the table shows roughly 55,000 clones, about 81% of which occur a single time. Under 2.5% of the sample lies in the top ten.

General conclusions and limits of the study: Immune exposure information for the cohort was limited to CMV serostatus. In a later genetic analysis, a missense DCLRE1C variant was associated with V-gene and J-gene trimming of TCR beta chains, and the association was replicated in an independent cohort. In a later analysis, several top co-occurrence clusters were reported to appear linked to parvovirus B19, influenza, CMV and Epstein-Barr virus. In vitro tests confirmed that a few of the cytomegalovirus-associated TCR beta chains recognize cytomegalovirus antigens. A group of highly shared sequence variants was considered likely to be a technical artifact of the sequencing pipeline. The study gave a list of 150 to 200 TCR beta chains associated with cytomegalovirus. Because counts were too low, approximately 15 rarely observed V segments, including chromosome 9 orphons, were excluded from the earlier analysis of roughly 580 of the donors. Roughly uniform sequencing depth across donors was assumed in presence/absence analyses, although this assumption may not hold. A later analysis found that HLA-associated TCR beta chains were more clonally expanded and had lower generation probabilities than equally common non-associated chains. When HLA alleles, especially DR and DQ, strongly co-occurred, attributing TCR associations to individual alleles was difficult. According to a later analysis, TCR association rates differed among HLA loci, with DRB1 alleles showing the most associated TCRs and HLA-C alleles showing the fewest. The classifier was reported to diagnose cytomegalovirus status with high specificity and sensitivity in both the original cohort and the validation cohort. Correlated functional status among segregating V segments might be attributable to linkage disequilibrium, but an unknown experimental factor could not be ruled out. In an earlier analysis of some 500 of the donors, most TCR beta V segments were observed in productive rearrangements about 87% or about 30% of the time, broadly matching IMGT annotations. A further reported finding was that TCR beta sequences accurately predicted the HLA-A and HLA-B alleles for most subjects in the first cohort. According to a later analysis, most CMV-associated TCR beta chains appeared to be HLA-restricted, and the HLA associations seemed to be driven largely by CMV exposure. Because HLA typing was unavailable for some donors at each locus, only the typed subset was used in association tests. Some IMGT-functional V segments, including TRBV6-2 and TRBV6-3, could not be distinguished by the 87-base-pair reads and were therefore excluded. Across donors, most TCR sequences were observed very rarely, whereas some public TCRs were present in many individuals. According to the authors, the approach could potentially be generalized to other disease states and immunological phenotypes. In this cohort, only TCR beta chains were sequenced, and detectable features were limited by the absence of alpha or paired-chain data. A later genetic analysis reported fewer N-insertions in productive TCRs among donors in an Asian-associated ancestry cluster than the roughly 700-donor mean. Specific HLA alleles were associated with 15,000 to 20,000 TCR beta sequences at a false discovery rate of 0.05 in a later analysis.

The source is a boy between 10 and 17 years old in good health and CMV-seropositive. The sample consisted of PBMCs. This chain joins TRBV7-9 to TRBJ1-2, with no reliable assignment of the D segment. The CDR3 corresponds to CASSDRGGYGYTF. The nucleotide sequence is TGTGCCAGCAGCGACCGAGGCGGTTATGGCTACACCTTC.